This T cell receptor beta chain was captured in a study of blood T cell repertoires in COVID-19. Turning to the study itself: The United States, Italy and Spain provided the acute and convalescent COVID-19 samples. T cells, B-cell-depleted T cells, or PBMCs supplied cDNA or gDNA.

Source study methods: Estimation of nucleated cell counts was performed using reference gene primer amplification. Sequencing used immunoSEQ multiplex PCR; TCRdb keeps in-frame clones, though not all of them. For V, J and clone size, that table is used; D and trimming come from the DNA. The sample consists of roughly 120,000 clones, around 80% of them appearing once. The CDR3 has 13 amino acids. V was clipped by 1 base and J by 4 bases, with 7 bases between them. The V gene's germline CDR1 is SGHVS and CDR2 FQNEAQ. This receptor was identified in a woman in her sixties or seventies with acute or convalescent COVID-19. The chain links TRBV7-8 to TRBJ1-2; D is undetermined. Input material: peripheral blood. The chain's CDR3 is CASSLEQTYGYTF. The CDR3 DNA reads as TGTGCCAGCAGCTTAGAACAAACCTATGGCTACACCTTC.